A single sample gave rise to the 25 T cell receptor beta chains below, sequenced in a study of radiation and T cells in renal cell carcinoma. Stated time point: baseline pretreatment blood. The sample's treatment: 15 Gy SBRT to primary tumor, nephrectomy 4 weeks later. The protocol was immunoSEQ multiplex PCR, while the TCRdb copy is restricted to in-frame clones and leaves out a portion. The sample lists some 100,000 clones, 82% occurring once. Sample: blood, taken from a patient whose treatment included radiotherapy and nephrectomy. The receptor source for this set is a man between 60 and 70 years old with renal cell carcinoma.

The chain uses TRBV5-6 and TRBJ1-6; possibly TRBD1 for D (5 bases). Trimming took off 6 bases at V and 6 bases at J, with 16 bases between the two ends. CDR1 SGHDT and CDR2 YYEEEE come from the germline V gene. This CDR3 has 15 amino acids. CDR3 sequence: CASTPRPGGNSPLHF. In DNA form, the CDR3 reads TGTGCCAGCACCCCGCGACCGGGGGGTAATTCACCCCTCCACTTT.

This clone was found a few times. The chain combines TRBV9 with TRBJ1-1; D is ambiguous. Germline loops: CDR1 SGDLS, CDR2 YYNGEE. The V end lost 0 bases, the J end lost 0 bases, and 3 bases lay between the germline ends. This CDR3 region has 13 residues. This chain's CDR3 is CASSVGMNTEAFF. CDR3 sequence (DNA): TGTGCCAGCAGCGTAGGCATGAACACTGAAGCTTTCTTT.

The V and J genes are TRBV2 and TRBJ2-1; D not resolved. Trimming took 5 bases from V and 7 from J, leaving 6 bases between them. CDR1 and CDR2 (germline): SNHLY, FYNNEI. The CDR3 loop spans 11 amino acids. The CDR3 region is CASSIGNEQFF. As DNA, the CDR3 is TGTGCCAGCAGTATAGGGAATGAGCAGTTCTTC.

In this sample, this clone turned up a few times. The rearrangement links TRBV10-3 to TRBJ1-3; the D is unclear. The CDR3 extends over 15 amino acids. Germline V CDR1 and CDR2: ENHRY, SYGVKD. Trimming left V 6 bases short and J 0 bases short, with 12 bases between. CDR3 residues: CAISTRPVSGNTIYF. The CDR3 coding sequence is TGTGCCATCAGCACAAGGCCCGTCTCTGGAAACACCATATATTTT.

The chain joins TRBV29-1 to TRBJ1-5; the D is unclear. The V gene lost 4 bases and the J gene lost 5 bases, with 9 bases spanning the gap. Germline V gives CDR1 SQVTM, CDR2 ANQGSEA. This CDR3 region has 12 residues. This CDR3 reads CSVGGEDQPQHF. CDR3 nucleotide sequence: TGCAGCGTTGGCGGGGAAGATCAGCCCCAGCATTTT.

The V gene is TRBV13, the J gene TRBJ2-1, with 7 positions matching TRBD2. V trimming: 5 bases; J trimming: 1 base; junction bases outside the gene matches: 5. The CDR3 runs 15 residues. Germline V gene sequence: CDR1 PRHDT, CDR2 FYEKMQ (reference sequence). The CDR3 DNA reads TGTGCCAGCAGCCAGAGGGGAGGGTCCTACAATGAGCAGTTCTTC. Its protein product is CASSQRGGSYNEQFF.

The V gene is TRBV27, the J gene TRBJ1-2; TRBD1 aligns across 10 bases. The CDR3 runs to 14 residues. V dropped 6 bases and J dropped 8; count of bases not matched to a gene: 9. Germline loops: CDR1 MNHEY, CDR2 SMNVEV (reference sequence). CDR3 sequence reads: CASSRQGAWNGYTF. CDR3 bases: TGTGCCAGCAGCCGACAGGGGGCTTGGAACGGCTACACCTTC.

This chain connects TRBV19 to TRBJ2-1, with D possibly TRBD2 on 5 matching bases. Per the germline V gene, CDR1 is LNHDA and CDR2 is SQIVND (reference sequence). Trimming took 3 bases from V and 7 from J, leaving 19 bases between them. The CDR3 covers 16 residues. The CDR3 bases are TGTGCCAGTAGTATCCGGTTTGGGTCCACGGGGAATGAGCAGTTCTTC. It specifies CASSIRFGSTGNEQFF.

The rearrangement uses TRBV7-8 and TRBJ1-5, with no clear D. Deletions cut 5 bases from V and 1 base from J, with 6 bases between. The V gene's germline CDR1 is SGHVS and CDR2 FQNEAQ. The CDR3 consists of 13 residues. The DNA for the CDR3 is TGTGCCAGCAGCGCCTACAGCAATCAGCCCCAGCATTTT. Its translation: CASSAYSNQPQHF.

The V and J genes are TRBV5-1 and TRBJ1-2; D not resolved. The CDR3 runs 14 residues. Per the germline V gene, CDR1 is SGHRS and CDR2 is YFSETQ. Trimming shortened V by 7 bases and J by 5 bases, and 18 bases separated the two germline ends. The CDR3 is CASLQGRYRYGYTF. CDR3 nucleotide sequence: TGCGCCAGCCTTCAAGGTAGGTATCGGTATGGCTACACCTTC.

This chain links TRBV6-1 with TRBJ2-5, with D perhaps TRBD1 (5 bases). V was pared by 0 bases and J by 5 bases, with 13 bases between. Germline V lookup: CDR1 MNHNS, CDR2 SASEGT. The CDR3 extends over 15 amino acids. The CDR3 here is CASSEAGRVMETQYF. CDR3 bases: TGTGCCAGCAGTGAAGCCGGCAGGGTTATGGAGACCCAGTACTTC.

The gene calls are TRBV10-3 and TRBJ1-1; the match to TRBD1 covers 9 bases. This CDR3 is 14 amino acids long. J lost 6 bases, V lost 5 bases, and 7 bases had no gene match. Germline V CDR1 and CDR2: ENHRY, SYGVKD. The CDR3 spells CAISFGQGKSEAFF. CDR3 bases: TGTGCCATCAGTTTTGGACAGGGGAAGTCTGAAGCTTTCTTT.

The gene calls are TRBV5-1 and TRBJ2-2; tentative D call: TRBD1 (5 bases). In germline, CDR1 is SGHRS, CDR2 YFSETQ. The CDR3 loop spans 14 amino acids. Trimming removed 2 bases from V and 5 bases from J, with 10 bases in between. CDR3 bases: TGCGCCAGCAGCTTAGGGGCGCGGACCGGGGAGCTGTTTTTT. Protein product: CASSLGARTGELFF.

This clone has a handful of counts. This rearrangement joins TRBV29-1 to TRBJ1-2; 7 nucleotides line up with TRBD1. Per the germline V gene, CDR1 is SQVTM and CDR2 is ANQGSEA. The CDR3 runs 13 residues. Trimming at V came to 6 bases and at J to 2 bases, leaving 6 bases not matched to a gene. CDR3 residues: CSVRDRQNYGYTF. CDR3 nucleotides: TGCAGCGTACGGGACAGACAGAACTATGGCTACACCTTC.

The chain couples TRBV28 to TRBJ2-2; 10 bases agree with TRBD2. The J segment lost 2 bases and the V segment lost 3 bases, leaving 3 bases of the junction unmatched. The CDR3 consists of 16 residues. Germline assignment: CDR1 MDHEN and CDR2 SYDVKM. The DNA of the CDR3 is TGTGCCAGCAGTTTGAGCGGGAGGGTCAACACCGGGGAGCTGTTTTTT. Amino acid sequence: CASSLSGRVNTGELFF.

The chain employs TRBV11-1 and TRBJ2-5; TRBD1 matches 9 bases. CDR3 length: 17 amino acids. CDR1 SGHAT and CDR2 FQDESV come from the germline V gene (reference sequence). Germline trimming cut 3 bases from V and 3 bases from J; bases unmatched to any gene: 11. The CDR3 DNA sequence: TGTGCCAGCAGCTTTCAGGGACAGGGTAGCGCGAAAGAGACCCAGTACTTC. Protein sequence: CASSFQGQGSAKETQYF. The full variable domain, completed using reference TRBV11-1 and TRBJ2-5, is EAEVAQSPRYKITEKSQAVAFWCDPISGHATLYWYRQILGQGPELLVQFQDESVVDDSQLPKDRFSAERLKGVDSTLKIQPAELGDSAMYLCASSFQGQGSAKETQYFGPGTRLLVL.

J is TRBJ1-2 and V is TRBV6-7; 8 bases map to TRBD1. TRBV6-7 is designated an ORF whose function remains uncertain. The V segment lost 0 bases and the J segment 5 bases; nucleotides outside the gene matches: 5. This CDR3 region has 15 residues. The CDR3 sequence: CASSYSNRGGYGYTF. The CDR3 region has the DNA TGTGCCAGCAGTTACTCTAACAGGGGGGGGTATGGCTACACCTTC.

The sample holds a few counts of this clone. The rearrangement joins TRBV28 to TRBJ1-5; possibly TRBD1 for D (6 bases). The CDR3 length is 13 residues. Germline V gives CDR1 MDHEN, CDR2 SYDVKM. The V gene lost 6 bases and the J gene lost 5 bases, with 11 bases spanning the gap. The CDR3 protein is CASRPGADQPQHF. The CDR3 DNA reads as TGTGCCAGCAGGCCAGGGGCTGATCAGCCCCAGCATTTT.

The chain combines TRBV28 with TRBJ1-2; possibly TRBD1 for D (5 bases). Germline values: CDR1 MDHEN, CDR2 SYDVKM. The CDR3 has 15 amino acids. V was trimmed by 5 bases and J by 4 bases, leaving 17 bases between them. The CDR3 here is CASSLEGRLGYGYTF. The CDR3 DNA follows: TGTGCCAGCAGTCTAGAGGGACGGCTAGGCTATGGCTACACCTTC.

The gene calls are TRBV7-9 and TRBJ1-1; tentative D call: TRBD1 (5 bases). This CDR3 is 13 amino acids long. Germline CDR1 is SEHNR and CDR2 is FQNEAQ (reference sequence). V lost 1 base and J 8 bases, leaving 11 bases between the germline ends. The CDR3 sequence: CASSLGGAREAFF. CDR3 bases: TGTGCCAGCAGCTTAGGAGGGGCGAGGGAAGCTTTCTTT. Full variable domain (rest looked up from reference TRBV7-9 and TRBJ1-1): DTGVSQNPRHKITKRGQNVTFRCDPISEHNRLYWYRQTLGQGPEFLTYFQNEAQLEKSRLLSDRFSAERPKGSFSTLEIQRTEQGDSAMYLCASSLGGAREAFFGQGTRLTVV.

The rearrangement uses TRBV5-1 and TRBJ2-1, with unresolved D. Trimming pared 1 base from V and 7 bases from J, leaving 9 bases between. The CDR3 is 13 amino acids. Germline loops: CDR1 SGHRS, CDR2 YFSETQ. CDR3 sequence reads: CASSLSALNEQFF. The CDR3 coding sequence is TGCGCCAGCAGCTTGTCAGCACTTAATGAGCAGTTCTTC.

The V and J genes are TRBV12-5 and TRBJ2-2; perhaps TRBD2 as D (6 bases). Germline V gene data show CDR1 as LGHNT and CDR2 as FRNRAP. Trimming shortened V by 5 bases and J by 7 bases, and 14 bases separated the two germline ends. The length of the CDR3 is 14 residues. The CDR3 DNA is TGTGCTAGTGGTGGAGGGGCGAGGGGCGGGGAGCTGTTTTTT. Protein sequence: CASGGGARGGELFF.

V is TRBV6-6 and J is TRBJ2-7; TRBD2 might be the D (5 bases). The germline gives CDR1 MNHNY, CDR2 SVGAGI (reference sequence). V lost 2 bases and J lost 4, with 9 bases in between. The CDR3 totals 13 residues. CDR3 protein: CASSYEGLYEQYF. The DNA for the CDR3 is TGTGCCAGCAGTTACGAGGGATTGTACGAGCAGTACTTC.

The chain carries TRBV18 and TRBJ2-3; D possibly matches TRBD1 or TRBD2 (5 bases each). The CDR3 has 14 residues. CDR1 is KGHSH and CDR2 is LQKENI in the germline V gene. Trimming removed 3 bases from V and 8 bases from J, with 15 bases in between. CDR3 nucleotide sequence: TGTGCCAGCTCACCCGGGGCCCCCGAGCGTACGCAGTATTTT. Amino acid sequence: CASSPGAPERTQYF. Complete variable domain (other parts from reference TRBV18 and TRBJ2-3): NAGVMQNPRHLVRRRGQEARLRCSPMKGHSHVYWYRQLPEEGLKFMVYLQKENIIDESGMPKERFSAEFPKEGPSILRIQQVVRGDSAAYFCASSPGAPERTQYFGPGTRLTVL.

This clone was seen only a few times. The J gene is TRBJ2-7, the V gene TRBV2; 8 bases are shared with TRBD1. The CDR3 runs to 14 residues. Per germline, CDR1 SNHLY and CDR2 FYNNEI. The V and J ends lost 8 bases and 2 bases, in that order; junction bases with no gene match: 8. CDR3 sequence: CASLKQGVTYEQYF. CDR3 coding DNA: TGTGCCAGCCTGAAACAGGGGGTTACCTACGAGCAGTACTTC.